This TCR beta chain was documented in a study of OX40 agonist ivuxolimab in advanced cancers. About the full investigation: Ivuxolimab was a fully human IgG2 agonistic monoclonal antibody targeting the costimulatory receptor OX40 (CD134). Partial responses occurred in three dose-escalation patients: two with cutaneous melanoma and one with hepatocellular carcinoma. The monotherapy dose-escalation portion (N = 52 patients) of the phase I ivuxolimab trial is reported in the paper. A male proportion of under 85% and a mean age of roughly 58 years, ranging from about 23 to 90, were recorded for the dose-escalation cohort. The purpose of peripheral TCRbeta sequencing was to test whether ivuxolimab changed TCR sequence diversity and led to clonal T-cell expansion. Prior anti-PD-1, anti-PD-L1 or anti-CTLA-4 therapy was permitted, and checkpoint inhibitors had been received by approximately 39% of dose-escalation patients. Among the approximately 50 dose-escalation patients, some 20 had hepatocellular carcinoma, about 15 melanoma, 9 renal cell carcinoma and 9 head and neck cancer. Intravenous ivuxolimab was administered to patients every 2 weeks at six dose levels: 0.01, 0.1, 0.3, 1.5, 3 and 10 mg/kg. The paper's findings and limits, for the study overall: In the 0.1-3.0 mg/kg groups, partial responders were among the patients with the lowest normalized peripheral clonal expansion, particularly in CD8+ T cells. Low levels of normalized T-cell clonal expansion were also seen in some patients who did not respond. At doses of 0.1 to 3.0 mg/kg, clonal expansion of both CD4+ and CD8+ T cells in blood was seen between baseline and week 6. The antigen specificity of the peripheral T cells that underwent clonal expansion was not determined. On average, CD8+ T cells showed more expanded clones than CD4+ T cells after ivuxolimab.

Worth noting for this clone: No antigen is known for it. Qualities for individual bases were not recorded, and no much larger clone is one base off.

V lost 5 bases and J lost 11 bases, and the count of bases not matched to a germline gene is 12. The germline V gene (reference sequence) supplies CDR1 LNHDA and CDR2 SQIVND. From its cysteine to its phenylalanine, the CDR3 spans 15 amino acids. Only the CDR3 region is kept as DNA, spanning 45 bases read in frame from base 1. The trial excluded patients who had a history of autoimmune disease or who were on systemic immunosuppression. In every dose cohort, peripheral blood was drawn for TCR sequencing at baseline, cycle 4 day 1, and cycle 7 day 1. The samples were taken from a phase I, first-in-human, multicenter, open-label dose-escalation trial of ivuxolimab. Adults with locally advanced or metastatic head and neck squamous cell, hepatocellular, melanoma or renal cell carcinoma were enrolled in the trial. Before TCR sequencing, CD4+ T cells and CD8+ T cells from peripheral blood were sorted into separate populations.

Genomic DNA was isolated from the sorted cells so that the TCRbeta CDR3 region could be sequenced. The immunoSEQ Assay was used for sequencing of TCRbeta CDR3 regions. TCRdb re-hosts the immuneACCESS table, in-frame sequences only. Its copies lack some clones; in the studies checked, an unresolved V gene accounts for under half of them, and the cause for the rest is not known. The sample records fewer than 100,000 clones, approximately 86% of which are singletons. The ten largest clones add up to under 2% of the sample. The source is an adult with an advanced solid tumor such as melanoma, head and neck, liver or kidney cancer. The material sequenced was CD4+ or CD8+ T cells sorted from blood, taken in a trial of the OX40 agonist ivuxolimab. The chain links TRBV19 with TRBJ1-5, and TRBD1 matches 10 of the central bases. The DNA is TGTGCCAGTAGTGGGCCGGGACAGGGGTCCGTGGCCCAGCATTTT. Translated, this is CASSGPGQGSVAQHF.